This TCR beta chain comes out of a study of blood T cell repertoires in COVID-19 (dated by TCRdb to 2020 to 2022). Background on the whole study: Samples covering the acute and convalescent phases of COVID-19 were provided by collaborators in the United States, Italy and Spain. The dataset comprised deeply sampled blood TCRbeta repertoires from subjects exposed to, actively infected with, or recovered from COVID-19. The samples were drawn from the first 160 participants of the ongoing ImmuneRACE study and from roughly 1,300 subjects provided by 6 global collaborators. The prospective study material was composed of cDNA or gDNA derived from T cells, B-cell-depleted T cells, or PBMCs. The repertoires were released in a freely available public database meant as a resource for research on the immune response to SARS-CoV-2. Where available, HLA class I and class II types were obtained from metadata supplied by the sample provider rather than from assay-based typing. The sample metadata nearly always contained a de-identified subject ID, COVID-19 status, age in years and sex. On the study overall, not on this receptor specifically: The quantity of clinical and demographic metadata differed by source and by participant and was supplied without curation.

Looking up the germline V gene yields CDR1 MGHDK and CDR2 SYGVNS. There are 11 amino acids in the CDR3, from cysteine to phenylalanine inclusive. The read is trimmed to its CDR3 DNA, 33 bases read in frame from base 1. Trimming accounts for 6 bases at V and 6 bases at J, while the number of junction bases matched to no gene is 2. TCRbeta CDR3 regions were amplified from genomic DNA using the immunoSEQ Assay, a bias-controlled multiplex PCR. Turning to the authors' computational methods: Nucleated cell counts per sample were estimated from amplification of reference gene primers within the assay. To quantify the absolute abundance of each unique TCRbeta CDR3 rearrangement, sequence reads were collapsed and filtered. For each sample, productive Simpson clonality was calculated by taking the square root of Simpson's diversity index across productive rearrangements. The immuneACCESS repertoire file appears here via TCRdb, limited to in-frame rearrangements. These files lack a portion of the clones; in checked studies, under half of the deficit traces to unresolved V genes, and the cause of the others is not known. For V, J and clone size, that table is used; D and trimming come from the DNA. This sample gives about 230,000 clones in total; 80% to 90% of them show up just once. The ten biggest clones cover around 18% of the sample.

Concerning this clone: Its antigen is currently not known. Base qualities are not at hand, and no much larger clone is one base apart.

Collaborating institutions collected whole blood in K2EDTA tubes following their own protocols. For TCRbeta analysis, collaborators shipped samples as frozen whole blood, isolated PBMCs, or DNA extracted from either of those sample types. This sequence originates from a woman aged 80 or over with active or convalescent COVID-19. Input material: peripheral blood. The rearrangement joined TRBV25-1 to TRBJ2-7; 7 central nucleotides agree with TRBD2. The CDR3 in this case is CASRAGVEQYF. The sequenced DNA is TGTGCCAGCAGGGCGGGGGTCGAGCAGTACTTC.